This TCR beta chain comes out of a study of T-cell reconstitution after alpha-beta-depleted transplantation in children. Researchers prepared the TCRbeta library using unique molecular identifiers, the study reports. TCRdb re-derived calls from the PCR reads in MiXCR, one entry per CDR3 protein. Of about 610,000 distinct CDR3 sequences in the sample, under 12% are singletons; the top ten hold about 4%. This clonotype was recorded a few times. Germline lookup yields CDR1 MNHNS and CDR2 SASEGT. V lost 7 bases and J 2 bases, leaving 11 bases between the germline ends. This CDR3 has 13 residues. The chain joins TRBV6-1 to TRBJ1-2; D is unclear. Specimen: PBMCs from the stem cell graft donor, collected from the stem cell graft. The source of this sequence is a human donor who donated a stem cell graft to a child with acute myeloid leukemia. The CDR3 is CASTMSENYGYTF. The CDR3 DNA reads as TGTGCCAGCACCATGTCGGAGAACTATGGCTACACCTTC.